The clone carrying this T cell receptor (beta chain) has just one count. Between the trimmed V and J ends, which lost 3 bases and 0 bases, there was a span of 12 bases. Looked up from germline, CDR1 is LNHDA and CDR2 is SQIVND (reference sequence). The CDR3 consists of 15 residues. The record originates from a study of blood T cell repertoires in COVID-19. About the study: Material from acute and convalescent COVID-19 was sourced from the United States, Italy and Spain. PBMCs, B-cell-depleted T cells, or T cells provided the cDNA or gDNA that made up the material.

How the authors handled the data: The assay estimated nucleated cells by amplifying reference gene primers. Clones were sequenced by immunoSEQ multiplex PCR, and TCRdb holds only the in-frame ones, with some missing. That table is the source of V, J and clone size, and D and trimming were worked out from the DNA. The profile shows about 88,000 clones, over 80% of them singletons. The material sequenced was peripheral blood. The rearrangement joins TRBV19 to TRBJ2-7; D is perhaps TRBD1 (5 bases). The sequence was obtained from a human donor in a cohort sampled during active COVID-19. The CDR3 sequence is CASSIEAGFSYEQYF. The CDR3 region has the DNA TGTGCCAGTAGTATTGAGGCAGGGTTCTCCTACGAGCAGTACTTC.